The rows below give T cell receptor beta chains drawn from one sample of a study of monozygotic twins with inflammatory bowel disease. TCRdb reprocessed the 5' RACE reads, keeping one entry per CDR3 protein, no DNA. In all, the sample yields about 380,000 distinct CDR3 sequences. The sample was blood. The receptors originated from a human donor with ulcerative colitis or Crohn's disease, or a healthy co-twin of an affected twin (not recorded which). The CDR3 runs from the conserved cysteine through the conserved F or W.

>TRBV19|TRBJ1-5
CCIFERQERLSNQPQHF
>TRBV3-1|TRBJ2-7
CASSQDRGLPTSYEQYF
>TRBV5-1|TRBJ2-1
CASSLVDEQFF
>TRBV7-2|TRBJ2-2
CASSPGQGASGELFF
>TRBV14|TRBJ2-3
CASSQESGGFTNTQYF
>TRBV15|TRBJ1-1
CATSIKGVTEAFF
>TRBV5-1|TRBJ2-1
CASSSHTSVGPYEQFF
>TRBV12-3/TRBV12-4|TRBJ2-7
CASSEYEPYEQYF
>TRBV18|TRBJ1-1
CASSLIEGFNTEAFF
>TRBV6-1|TRBJ2-1
CASTRQGGSSYNEQFF
>TRBV7-9|TRBJ2-3
CASSRTRGTDTQYF
>TRBV3-1|TRBJ2-5
CASSQDRFVGSGAAQYF
>TRBV15|TRBJ2-1
CAARGGWSYNEQFF
>TRBV5-4|TRBJ2-5
CASSLLTSGVYQETQYF
>TRBV7-2|TRBJ2-3
CASSRELSTDTQYF
>TRBV20-1|TRBJ1-4
CSARGHLEKLFF
>TRBV5-6|TRBJ2-1
CASSYRTGEQFF
>TRBV5-4|TRBJ2-7
CASSPFGTSGGVLPF
>TRBV28|TRBJ2-2
CASMVQVGDTGELFF
>TRBV2|TRBJ1-2
CASSSLGQVGDYTF
>TRBV20-1|TRBJ1-6
CSARVNRALGFSPLHF
>TRBV28|TRBJ2-2
CASRGGGNTGELFF
>TRBV9|TRBJ2-7
CASSPGQLSYEQYF
>TRBV5-1|TRBJ2-5
CASSSGTTEETQYF
>TRBV3-1|TRBJ2-1
CASSRKPVSYNEQFF
>TRBV5-1|TRBJ2-7
CASSLVGLAGTKRGYEQYF
>TRBV12-3/TRBV12-4|TRBJ2-5
CASSFTGLAGETQYF
>TRBV4-2|TRBJ1-5
CASSQGQGVSGNQPQHF
>TRBV6-2/TRBV6-3|TRBJ2-5
CASSYYTPETQYF
>TRBV12-3/TRBV12-4|TRBJ2-7
CASSFGGRVRGQYF
>TRBV4-3|TRBJ2-6
CASSQGFSGANVLTF
>TRBV6-2/TRBV6-3|TRBJ1-5
CASRNGQSSNQPQHF
>TRBV6-5|TRBJ2-1
CASSSGTGTVYNEQFF
>TRBV20-1|TRBJ2-2
CSARDKTIGAGELFF
>TRBV20-1|TRBJ1-2
CSARPWEQIYGYTF
>TRBV12-3/TRBV12-4|TRBJ1-4
CASSPGDRGNEKLFF
>TRBV20-1|TRBJ1-6
CSARTDINSPLHF
>TRBV5-1|TRBJ1-2
CASSFGRTADGYTF
>TRBV15|TRBJ2-5
CATSRVAAGAGGLQETQYF
>TRBV4-1|TRBJ1-1
CASSQGDRGYTEAFF
>TRBV9|TRBJ2-5
CASSAPGTQETQYF
>TRBV5-1|TRBJ2-1
CASSFPGTGYNEQFF
>TRBV20-1|TRBJ2-1
CSASWGRARNEQLF
>TRBV20-1|TRBJ2-2
CSARGRGVSKLLGELFF
>TRBV4-3|TRBJ2-7
CASSLGWDSYEQYF
>TRBV12-3/TRBV12-4|TRBJ1-5
CASSTLGVGQPQHF
>TRBV24-1|TRBJ2-2
CATSENTGELFF
>TRBV27|TRBJ2-3
CASSPIGERSTDTQYF
>TRBV6-1|TRBJ1-1
CASSRTGPMVIGTEAFF
>TRBV6-2/TRBV6-3|TRBJ1-6
CASSYSRTGTVDSPLHF
>TRBV4-1|TRBJ2-5
CASSQLGLATKETQYF
>TRBV7-9|TRBJ2-5
CASSPVHMETQYF
>TRBV20-1|TRBJ2-5
CSTGTNQETQYF
>TRBV20-1|TRBJ1-1
CGSLPGQRNTEAFF